The clone carrying this T cell receptor beta chain showed up just a few times. Its cognate antigen is unknown. The record originates from a study of T cells after yellow fever vaccination. Overall study context: In the case of low-cell-number fractions, SMART-Seq v4 Ultra Low Input was used for preparation. Study observations and caveats: The secondary T-cell response peaked on day 5, not day 15, but was weaker. Reappearance after the booster was seen for most primary-vaccination clones, at 96% CD4 and 88% CD8.

Germline V gene lookup returns CDR1 MNHEY and CDR2 SVGEGT. V trimming: 6 bases; J trimming: 5 bases; junction bases outside the gene matches: 5. This CDR3 contains 16 residues. 5'RACE template switching generated TCR cDNA, adding a universal primer site and UMIs. From the 5' RACE reads, TCRdb called clonotypes with MiXCR, one entry per CDR3 protein. The sample has about 160,000 distinct CDR3 sequences; around 7% are singletons. The chain couples TRBV6-2 or TRBV6-3 to TRBJ2-1; 15 bases fit TRBD2. The origin of this receptor is a man between 18 and 29 years old who received the YFV17D yellow fever vaccine. Sequenced here: CD4+ T cells sorted from PBMCs, sampled 5 days after the first yellow fever vaccination. Here the CDR3 reads CASRRGLAGGDNEQFF. The CDR3 bases are TGTGCCAGCAGAAGGGGACTAGCGGGGGGAGACAATGAGCAGTTCTTC.